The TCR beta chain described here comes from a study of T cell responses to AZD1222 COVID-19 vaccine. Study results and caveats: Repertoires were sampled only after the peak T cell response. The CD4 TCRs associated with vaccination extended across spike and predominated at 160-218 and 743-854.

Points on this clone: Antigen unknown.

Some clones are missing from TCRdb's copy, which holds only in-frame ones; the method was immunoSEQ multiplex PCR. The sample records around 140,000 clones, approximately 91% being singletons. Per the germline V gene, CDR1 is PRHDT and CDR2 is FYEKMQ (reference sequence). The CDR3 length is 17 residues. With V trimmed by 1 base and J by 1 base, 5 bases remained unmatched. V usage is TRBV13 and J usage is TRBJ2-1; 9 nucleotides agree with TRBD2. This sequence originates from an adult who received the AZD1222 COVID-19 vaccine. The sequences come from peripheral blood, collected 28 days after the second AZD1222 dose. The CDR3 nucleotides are TGTGCCAGCAGCTTAGTTTATAGCGGGAGTTCCTACAATGAGCAGTTCTTC. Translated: CASSLVYSGSSYNEQFF. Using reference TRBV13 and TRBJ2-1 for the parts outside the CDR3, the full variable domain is AAGVIQSPRHLIKEKRETATLKCYPIPRHDTVYWYQQGPGQDPQFLISFYEKMQSDKGSIPDRFSAQQFSDYHSELNMSSLELGDSALYFCASSLVYSGSSYNEQFFGPGTRLTVL.